The 19 T cell receptor beta chains given below trace back to one sample, sequenced in a study of cytomegalovirus exposure and HLA in healthy donors. Use of 60 Vbeta and 13 Jbeta primers characterized the PCR. Only in-frame clones appear in the TCRdb table, and some are missing; sequencing was by immunoSEQ multiplex PCR. The data hold roughly 150,000 clones, with about 75% observed a single time. Sequenced input: PBMCs. These receptors were obtained from a man younger than 35 in good health and CMV-seropositive.

The chain couples TRBV28 to TRBJ2-7, with 7 bases fitting TRBD1. Per the germline V gene, CDR1 is MDHEN and CDR2 is SYDVKM. With 1 base clipped from V and 0 bases from J, the junction kept 3 bases outside the gene matches. This CDR3 has 15 amino acids. The chain's CDR3 is CASSLYRGSSYEQYF. For the CDR3, the DNA is TGTGCCAGCAGTTTATACAGGGGAAGCTCCTACGAGCAGTACTTC.

The rearrangement links TRBV4-1 to TRBJ2-1; 13 bases fit TRBD2. The CDR3 loop spans 14 amino acids. J gave up 7 bases and V 4 bases, and 1 base lay outside the gene matches. Germline lookup yields CDR1 MGHRA and CDR2 YSYEKL. In nucleotides, the CDR3 is TGCGCCAGCAGCCCACTAGCGGGAGGGAATGAGCAGTTCTTC. Protein product: CASSPLAGGNEQFF.

The chain has TRBV5-4 and TRBJ2-3, with 9 nucleotides matching TRBD1. Germline V CDR1 and CDR2: SGHNT, YYREEE (reference sequence). V shed 8 bases and J 1 base; nucleotides not matched to a gene: 5. The CDR3 runs to 14 residues. CDR3 loop: CASSRTGGTDTQYF. The CDR3 DNA reads as TGTGCCAGTAGTCGGACAGGGGGCACAGATACGCAGTATTTT.

The chain has TRBV7-9 and TRBJ1-2, with TRBD1 as a possible D gene (5 bases). Germline V gives CDR1 SEHNR, CDR2 FQNEAQ (reference sequence). The CDR3 totals 15 residues. V was cut by 5 bases and J by 10 bases, with 23 bases left in between. CDR3: CASSPGRGVNGDYTF. CDR3 nucleotide sequence: TGTGCCAGCAGCCCAGGACGGGGGGTGAATGGCGACTACACCTTC. Looking up the rest from reference TRBV7-9 and TRBJ1-2 gives the full variable domain: DTGVSQNPRHKITKRGQNVTFRCDPISEHNRLYWYRQTLGQGPEFLTYFQNEAQLEKSRLLSDRFSAERPKGSFSTLEIQRTEQGDSAMYLCASSPGRGVNGDYTFGSGTRLTVV.

This clone was recorded once. The chain employs TRBV6-1 and TRBJ2-7, with TRBD1 matching 9 bases. Germline CDR1 MNHNS, CDR2 SASEGT. The CDR3 length is 15 residues. Trimming took 6 bases from V and 7 from J; bases not matched to a gene: 13. This CDR3 reads CASRRTGAIFREQYF. DNA for the CDR3: TGTGCCAGCAGGAGGACAGGGGCGATTTTTCGGGAGCAGTACTTC.

The rearrangement links TRBV7-3 to TRBJ2-3, with a tentative D call TRBD1 (6 bases). Germline V lookup: CDR1 SGHTA, CDR2 FQGTGA. The CDR3 totals 14 residues. With 3 bases removed from V and 4 bases from J, the gap between germline ends came to 11 bases. CDR3 DNA: TGTGCCAGCAGCTTCACAGGGCCGGCAGATACGCAGTATTTT. This sequence encodes CASSFTGPADTQYF.

This clone was seen only once. V is TRBV7-7 and J is TRBJ2-3; D gene uncertain. The CDR3 contains 17 residues. V shed 4 bases and J shed 6 bases, with 23 bases lying between them. Germline assignment: CDR1 SSHAT and CDR2 FNYEAQ (reference sequence). The DNA of the CDR3 is TGTGCCAGCAGCTCAAGAGGCCCCGGGTTCCTTTCGGATACGCAGTATTTT. Translation: CASSSRGPGFLSDTQYF.

This clone was counted between two and nine times. J is TRBJ2-2 and V is TRBV10-3, with 12 positions matching TRBD2. V lost 4 bases and J lost 6; bases outside the gene matches: 15. CDR3 length equals 19 residues. The germline V gene has CDR1 ENHRY and CDR2 SYGVKD. CDR3 residues: CAISALLTSSGRGSGELFF. In nucleotides, the CDR3 is TGTGCCATCAGTGCTCTACTGACCTCTAGCGGGAGGGGATCCGGGGAGCTGTTTTTT.

The chain is built from TRBV7-3 and TRBJ2-1, with TRBD1 identical over 7 bases. CDR3 length equals 16 residues. Germline V gives CDR1 SGHTA, CDR2 FQGTGA. V trimming: 4 bases; J trimming: 4 bases; junction bases outside the gene matches: 10. The chain's CDR3 is CASSSTGTAPYNEQFF. CDR3 in DNA: TGTGCCAGCAGCTCAACCGGGACAGCTCCATACAATGAGCAGTTCTTC.

V usage is TRBV13 and J usage is TRBJ2-1; D is possibly TRBD2 (6 bases). The CDR3 length is 16 residues. V was clipped by 5 bases and J by 7 bases, with 21 bases between them. Germline CDR1 reads PRHDT; CDR2 reads FYEKMQ (reference sequence). The CDR3, as DNA: TGTGCCAGCAGCATATCCACGGCCGGGAGAAGGAATGAGCAGTTCTTC. The encoded protein is CASSISTAGRRNEQFF.

The gene calls are TRBV29-1 and TRBJ2-7, with D tentatively TRBD2 (6 bases). Deletions cut 3 bases from V and 3 bases from J, with 21 bases between. Germline V gives CDR1 SQVTM, CDR2 ANQGSEA. The CDR3 is 16 residues long. In DNA, the CDR3 is TGCAGCGTTGAGCTGGATCGGGGGACCTCACGCTACGAGCAGTACTTC. Translating gives CSVELDRGTSRYEQYF.

V is TRBV29-1 and J is TRBJ2-1; 7 nucleotides agree with TRBD2. The CDR3 runs 11 residues. CDR1 and CDR2 (germline): SQVTM, ANQGSEA. After removal of 4 bases from V and 15 bases from J, the junction contained 9 bases not matched to a gene. The CDR3 region has the DNA TGCAGCGTTGGGTTGGGTCGGGAGGCGTTCTTC. Amino acids: CSVGLGREAFF.

The chain carries TRBV6-5 and TRBJ2-3, with no clear D. Trimming removed 4 bases from V and 1 base from J, with 6 bases in between. CDR1 is MNHEY and CDR2 is SVGAGI in the germline V gene. CDR3 length: 13 amino acids. The CDR3 loop is CASSSRGTDTQYF. The CDR3 DNA reads as TGTGCCAGCAGTTCTCGAGGCACAGATACGCAGTATTTT.

The chain links TRBV6-1 to TRBJ1-5, with a weak D call TRBD1 (5 bases). V lost 4 bases to trimming and J lost 7 bases, with 11 bases between them. The CDR3 is made up of 13 amino acids. Looked up from germline, CDR1 is MNHNS and CDR2 is SASEGT. CDR3 in DNA: TGTGCCAGCAGTGTTGCGGGGCGGCAGCCCCAGCATTTT. Translated, it gives CASSVAGRQPQHF.

This chain connects TRBV5-1 to TRBJ2-5, with no clear D. The J call may be faulty, since TRBJ2-7 better matches the DNA end. Germline V lookup: CDR1 SGHRS, CDR2 YFSETQ. The CDR3 length is 15 residues. Here the CDR3 reads CASSEALASSYEQYF. The CDR3 bases are TGCGCCAGCAGCGAAGCCCTGGCTAGCTCCTACGAGCAGTACTTC.

This chain links TRBV19 with TRBJ2-1, with D possibly matching TRBD2 (6 bases). V shed 5 bases and J shed 5 bases, with 13 bases lying between them. CDR1 LNHDA and CDR2 SQIVND come from the germline V gene (reference sequence). The CDR3 totals 14 residues. The CDR3 sequence is CASSVGLRNNEQFF. CDR3 in DNA: TGTGCCAGTAGTGTGGGACTTCGTAACAATGAGCAGTTCTTC.

The genes are TRBV6-1 and TRBJ2-1, with TRBD2 identical over 12 bases. This CDR3 is built from 14 residues. Per germline, CDR1 MNHNS and CDR2 SASEGT. The J segment lost 7 bases and the V segment lost 9 bases, leaving 7 bases of the junction unmatched. CDR3 sequence reads: CASLSGTSGNEQFF. The CDR3 DNA is TGTGCCAGTCTTTCCGGGACTAGCGGGAATGAGCAGTTCTTC.

This clone was counted a single time. Relative to the germline gene, one junction end is altered; a read error may explain this. J is TRBJ1-2 and V is TRBV30; a weak D match, TRBD1 (5 bases). CDR3 length: 13 amino acids. Germline V gene data show CDR1 as GTSNPN and CDR2 as SVGIG (reference sequence). The CDR3 nucleotides are TGTGCCTGGAGTGTATTGGGGACTGATGGCTACCCCTTC. Translation: CAWSVLGTDGYPF.

J is TRBJ1-5 and V is TRBV4-1; 8 bases match TRBD1. Germline assignment: CDR1 MGHRA and CDR2 YSYEKL. CDR3 length equals 13 residues. V dropped 5 bases and J dropped 5; count of bases not matched to a gene: 2. In DNA form, the CDR3 reads TGCGCCAGCAGCACGGGACAGGATCAGCCCCAGCATTTT. Translating it yields CASSTGQDQPQHF.